This record looks at one T cell receptor beta chain sequence and its context. The repertoire was sequenced with immunoSEQ multiplex PCR; TCRdb's copy has only in-frame clones and lacks some. The table lists roughly 110,000 clones, about 90% of them singletons. The data were taken from a study of T cell changes during pregnancy in multiple sclerosis. Germline assignment: CDR1 SGHTA and CDR2 FQGNSA. This CDR3 has 13 amino acids. Trimming cost V 5 bases and J 0 bases, with 8 bases left between them. V usage is TRBV7-2 and J usage is TRBJ2-7; D gene ambiguous. The sequencing here drew on peripheral blood, taken before pregnancy. The origin of this receptor is a female donor with multiple sclerosis, enrolled in a pregnancy study. In DNA, the CDR3 is TGTGCCAGCAGCACAATTACCTCCTACGAGCAGTACTTC. Residues: CASSTITSYEQYF. Looking up the rest from reference TRBV7-2 and TRBJ2-7 gives the full variable domain: GAGVSQSPSNKVTEKGKDVELRCDPISGHTALYWYRQSLGQGLEFLIYFQGNSAPDKSGLPSDRFSAERTGGSVSTLTIQRTQQEDSAVYLCASSTITSYEQYFGPGTRLTVT.